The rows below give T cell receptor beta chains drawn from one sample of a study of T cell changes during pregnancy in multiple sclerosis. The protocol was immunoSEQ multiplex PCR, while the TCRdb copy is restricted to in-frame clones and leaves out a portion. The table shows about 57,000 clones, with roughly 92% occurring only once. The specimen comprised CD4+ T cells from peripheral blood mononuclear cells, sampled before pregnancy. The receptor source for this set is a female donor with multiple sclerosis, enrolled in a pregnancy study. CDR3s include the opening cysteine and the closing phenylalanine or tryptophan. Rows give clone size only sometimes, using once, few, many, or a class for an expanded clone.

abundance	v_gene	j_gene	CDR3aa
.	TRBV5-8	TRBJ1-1	CASSFRVGTEAFF
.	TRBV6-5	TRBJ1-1	CASRLTGPTEAFF
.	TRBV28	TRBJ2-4	CASSETSGRRLAKNIQYF
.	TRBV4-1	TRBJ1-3	CASSQRLISGNTIYF
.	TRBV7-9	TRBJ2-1	CASSPRDTSYNEQFF
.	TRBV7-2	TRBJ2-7	CASSLQGSSSYEQYF
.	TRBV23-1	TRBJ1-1	CASSQSGTGVDAFF
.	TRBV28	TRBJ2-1	CASNQGVGFRSYNEQFF
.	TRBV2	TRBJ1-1	CASNLKGVNTEAFF
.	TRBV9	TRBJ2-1	CASSLRERDLSNEQFF
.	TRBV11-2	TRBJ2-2	CASRRIQGSGELFF
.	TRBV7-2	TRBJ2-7	CASRGGREGPQYF
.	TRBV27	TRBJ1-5	CASARESNQPQHF
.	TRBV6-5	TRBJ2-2	CASRIGTMNTGELFF
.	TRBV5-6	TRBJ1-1	CASSFQDREVTEAFF
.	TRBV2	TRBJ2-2	CASSARYTGELFF
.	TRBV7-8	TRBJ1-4	CASSSGRDEKLFF
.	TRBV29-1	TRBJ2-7	CSVAVQLYEQYF
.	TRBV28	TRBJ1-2	CASSLFDRGQDGYTF
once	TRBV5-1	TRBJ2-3	CASRPGQSTDTQYF
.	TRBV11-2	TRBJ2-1	CASSLLGGSPNEQFF
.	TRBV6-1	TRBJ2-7	CASSDVGVSSYEQYF
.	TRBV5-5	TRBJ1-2	CASSLGANPVDYGYTF
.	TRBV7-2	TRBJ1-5	CASSLGPKQPQHF
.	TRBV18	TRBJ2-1	CASSPSRAGVRDGTYNEQFF
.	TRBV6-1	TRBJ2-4	CASSDREAVAKNIQYF
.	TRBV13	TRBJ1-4	CASSLGGGTDEKLFF
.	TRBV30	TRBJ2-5	CAWSVNSGRAGETQYF
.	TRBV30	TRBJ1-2	CAWRPRTGVSYGYTF
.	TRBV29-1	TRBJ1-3	CSVQQGAGNTIYF
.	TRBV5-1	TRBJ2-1	CASSPQGATGLAGFNEQFF
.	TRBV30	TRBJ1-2	CAWTRGQGSYGYTF
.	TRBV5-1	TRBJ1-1	CASSLVTDTEAFF
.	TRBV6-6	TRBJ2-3	CASSPPGQGETQYF
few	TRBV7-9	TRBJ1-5	CASSLTGMNQPQHF
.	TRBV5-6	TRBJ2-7	CASSWIQARLAGGNEQYF
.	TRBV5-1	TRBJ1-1	CASSQGTANTEAFF
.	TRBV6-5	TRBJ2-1	CASSYDRSSYNEQFF
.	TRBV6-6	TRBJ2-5	CASSARLAGGETQYF
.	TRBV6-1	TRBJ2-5	CASGPLAAPRETQYF
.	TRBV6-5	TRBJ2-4	CASSHKLAKNIQYF
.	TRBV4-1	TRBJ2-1	CASSQPTRTIYNEQFF
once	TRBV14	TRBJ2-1	CASSQGGSGSQNEQFF
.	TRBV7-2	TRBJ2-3	CASSFRRDSSDTQYF
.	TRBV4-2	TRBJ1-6	CASSQVADTGTPYNSPLHF
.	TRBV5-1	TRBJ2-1	CASSWGLGLAVSYNEQFF